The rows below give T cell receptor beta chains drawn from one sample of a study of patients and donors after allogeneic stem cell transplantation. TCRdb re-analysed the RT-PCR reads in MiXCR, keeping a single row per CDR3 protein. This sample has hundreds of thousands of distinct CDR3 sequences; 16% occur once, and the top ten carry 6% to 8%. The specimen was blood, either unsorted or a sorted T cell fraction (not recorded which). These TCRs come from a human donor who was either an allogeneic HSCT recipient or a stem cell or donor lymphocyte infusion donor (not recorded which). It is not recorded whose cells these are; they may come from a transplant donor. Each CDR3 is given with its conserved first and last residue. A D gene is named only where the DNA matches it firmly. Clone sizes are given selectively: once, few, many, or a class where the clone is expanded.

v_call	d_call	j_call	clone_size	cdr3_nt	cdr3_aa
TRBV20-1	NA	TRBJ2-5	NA	TGCAGTGCCCTACCTAGGGGGGGGGCAGAAGAGACCCAGTACTTC	CSALPRGGAEETQYF
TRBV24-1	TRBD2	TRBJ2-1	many	TGTGCCACCAGTGACCATACTAGCGGGAGTCGTAATGAGCAGTTCTTC	CATSDHTSGSRNEQFF
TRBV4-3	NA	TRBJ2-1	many	TGCGCCAGCAGCCAAGAATCGAGGATCACGATTGGTAATGAGCAGTTCTTC	CASSQESRITIGNEQFF
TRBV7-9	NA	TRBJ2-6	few	TGTGCCAGCAGCCCCACCAGGAACTCTGGGGCCAACGTCCTGACTTTC	CASSPTRNSGANVLTF
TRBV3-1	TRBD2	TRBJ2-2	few	TGTGCCAGCGGGCGGGAGGGGACGAACACCGGGGAGCTGTTTTTT	CASGREGTNTGELFF
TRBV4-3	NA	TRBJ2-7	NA	TGCGCCAGCAGCCAGGCCCTTGACAGAGCCGACGAGCAGTACTTC	CASSQALDRADEQYF
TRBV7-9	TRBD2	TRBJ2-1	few	TGTGCCAGCAGCCACCCCCTAGCGGGGTACAATGAGCAGTTCTTC	CASSHPLAGYNEQFF
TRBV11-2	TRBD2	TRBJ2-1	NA	TGTGCCAGCAGCTTAGGTAGCGGGGGGTCGACCGACAATGAGCAGTTCTTC	CASSLGSGGSTDNEQFF
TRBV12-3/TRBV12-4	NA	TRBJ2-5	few	TGTGCCAGCAGTTTAACAGTAAAACTGCAAGAGACCCAGTACTTC	CASSLTVKLQETQYF
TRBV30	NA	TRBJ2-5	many	TGTGCCTGGGGGGCCGGGGGCGGTGAGACCCAGTACTTC	CAWGAGGGETQYF
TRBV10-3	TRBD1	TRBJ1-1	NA	TGTGCCATCTCGGGACAGGGGTACACTGAAGCTTTCTTT	CAISGQGYTEAFF
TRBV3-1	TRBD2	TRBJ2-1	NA	TGTGCCAGCAGCCAAATCAAGTTAGCGGGAGTCGCAGGCAATGAGCAGTTCTTC	CASSQIKLAGVAGNEQFF
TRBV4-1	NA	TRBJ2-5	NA	TGCGCCAGCAGCCAAGTTAACCTGGAGACCCAGTACTTC	CASSQVNLETQYF
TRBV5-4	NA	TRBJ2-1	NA	TGTGCCAGCAGCTCCGAACCACTTTCGAACAATGAGCAGTTCTTC	CASSSEPLSNNEQFF
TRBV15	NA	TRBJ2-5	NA	TGTGCCACCAGCAGAGAAAACAGGGAAGAGACCCAGTACTTC	CATSRENREETQYF
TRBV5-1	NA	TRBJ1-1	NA	TGCGCCAGCAGCTTGGGTCCAGGGAGAGTCACTGAAGCTTTCTTT	CASSLGPGRVTEAFF
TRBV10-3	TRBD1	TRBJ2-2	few	TGTGCCATCAGTGAGCGGGACAGGGGAACCGGGGAGCTGTTTTTT	CAISERDRGTGELFF
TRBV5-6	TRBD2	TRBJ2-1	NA	TGTGCCAGCAGCTCAGAGGGGCTAGCGGGGGGGCTGGAGCAGTTCTTC	CASSSEGLAGGLEQFF
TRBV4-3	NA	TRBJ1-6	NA	TGCGCCAGCAGCCAAGGAGGGTTTGCCAATTCACCCCTCCACTTT	CASSQGGFANSPLHF
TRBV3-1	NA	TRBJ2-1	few	TGTGCCAGCTCCGGGACTTCCATTTTCGTTGGGGTTTACAATGAGCAGTTCTTC	CASSGTSIFVGVYNEQFF
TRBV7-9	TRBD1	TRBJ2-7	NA	TGTGCCAGCAGCGAACCATCTTCGGGACAGGGCGTCGACGAGCAGTACTTC	CASSEPSSGQGVDEQYF
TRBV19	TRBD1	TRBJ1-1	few	TGTGCCAGTACCGAAGACAGGGCTGAACTGAACACTGAAGCTTTCTTT	CASTEDRAELNTEAFF
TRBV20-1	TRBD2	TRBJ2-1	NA	TGCAGTGCCCGTAGCGGGAGTGTACCCAATGAGCAGTTCTTC	CSARSGSVPNEQFF
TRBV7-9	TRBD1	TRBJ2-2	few	TGTGCCAGCAGTCGCAGGGGGCCGGGCACCGGGGAGCTGTTTTTT	CASSRRGPGTGELFF
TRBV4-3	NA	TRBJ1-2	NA	TGCGCCAGCAGCCAAGATCGGAGTATTGGCTACACCTTC	CASSQDRSIGYTF
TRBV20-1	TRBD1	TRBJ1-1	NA	TGCAGTACGGGACAGGGCCAAGTCATGAACACTGAAGCTTTCTTT	CSTGQGQVMNTEAFF
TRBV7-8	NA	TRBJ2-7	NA	TGTGCCAGCAGCTTAGCGCATTTAAGGGGGGACTACGAGCAGTACTTC	CASSLAHLRGDYEQYF
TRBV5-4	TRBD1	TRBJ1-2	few	TGTGCCAGCAGCTTGAAAGAGGGGGCCAGGTATGGCTACACCTTC	CASSLKEGARYGYTF
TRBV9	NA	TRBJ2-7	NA	TGTGCCAGCAGCCTCCGGGACGGACCCTTCGAGCAGTACTTC	CASSLRDGPFEQYF
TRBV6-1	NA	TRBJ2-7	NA	TGTGCCAGCAGTGAGACAGGTTCACTCTCCTACGAGCAGTACTTC	CASSETGSLSYEQYF
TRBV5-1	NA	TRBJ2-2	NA	TGCGCCAGCAGCTCGCGGGTCCACAGGTCCGGGGAGCTGTTTTTT	CASSSRVHRSGELFF
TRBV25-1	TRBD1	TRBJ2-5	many	TGTGCCAGCAGTGAACCCGGGACAGATCAAGAGACCCAGTACTTC	CASSEPGTDQETQYF
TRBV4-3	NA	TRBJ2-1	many	TGCGCCAGCAGCGAAATTTCAGGGCTAGCTGAGCAGTTCTTC	CASSEISGLAEQFF
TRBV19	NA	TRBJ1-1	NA	TGTGCCAGTAGTCCCCCCGAGGGGACTGAAGCTTTCTTT	CASSPPEGTEAFF
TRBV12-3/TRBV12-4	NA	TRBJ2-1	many	TGTGCCAGCAGTTTTGGGGTCCGGGCTTCTTCCTACAATGAGCAGTTCTTC	CASSFGVRASSYNEQFF
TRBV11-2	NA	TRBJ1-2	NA	TGTGCCAGCGGGCCGAGTTGGGGCTACACCTTC	CASGPSWGYTF
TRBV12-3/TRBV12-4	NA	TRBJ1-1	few	TGTGCCAGCAGTCGGGGTAGCGACACTGAAGCTTTCTTT	CASSRGSDTEAFF
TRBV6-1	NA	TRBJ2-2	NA	TGTGCCAGCAGTACCCGCCCGAACACCGGGGAGCTGTTTTTT	CASSTRPNTGELFF
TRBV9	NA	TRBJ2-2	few	TGTGCCAGCAGCGTCTCGGGACACCTCACCGGGGAGCTGTTTTTT	CASSVSGHLTGELFF
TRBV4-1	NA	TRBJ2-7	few	TGCGCCAGCAGCCAAGGGCGGCAGGGGTGGCACGAGCAGTACTTC	CASSQGRQGWHEQYF
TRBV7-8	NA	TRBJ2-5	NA	TGTGCCAGCAGCTTAATAGATAATAGGTGGCAAGAGACCCAGTACTTC	CASSLIDNRWQETQYF
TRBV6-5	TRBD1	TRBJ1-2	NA	TGTGCCAGCAGTTACTCCTTGGGACAGGGGGTTTATGGCTACACCTTC	CASSYSLGQGVYGYTF
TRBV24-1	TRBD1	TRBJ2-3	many	TGTGCCACCAGTGATCCAGGGACAGGGGGCCGTTATACGCAGTATTTT	CATSDPGTGGRYTQYF
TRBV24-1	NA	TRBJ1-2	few	TGTGCCACCAGTGATTACGGGGGAAGAGGCTACACCTTC	CATSDYGGRGYTF
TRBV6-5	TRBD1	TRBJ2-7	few	TGTGCCAGCAGTTACTCCACCGGGACAGTCTACGAGCAGTACTTC	CASSYSTGTVYEQYF